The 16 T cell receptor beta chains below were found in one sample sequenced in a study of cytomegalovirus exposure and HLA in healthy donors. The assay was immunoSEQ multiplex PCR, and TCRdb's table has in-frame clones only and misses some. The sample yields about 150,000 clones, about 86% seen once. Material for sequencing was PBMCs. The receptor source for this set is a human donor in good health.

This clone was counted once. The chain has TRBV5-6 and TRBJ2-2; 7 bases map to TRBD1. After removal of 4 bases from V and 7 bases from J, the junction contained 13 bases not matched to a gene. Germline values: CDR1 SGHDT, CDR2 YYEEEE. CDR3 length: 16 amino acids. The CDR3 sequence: CASSPTGWGKVGELFF. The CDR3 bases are TGTGCCAGCAGCCCGACAGGGTGGGGTAAAGTCGGGGAGCTGTTTTTT.

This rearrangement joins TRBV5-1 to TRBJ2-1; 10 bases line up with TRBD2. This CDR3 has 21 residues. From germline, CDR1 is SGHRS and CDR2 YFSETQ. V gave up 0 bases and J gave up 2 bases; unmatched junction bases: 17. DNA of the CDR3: TGCGCCAGCAGCTTGGCGTGGCTCCGGGGGCGCCTAGCGGGGGCCTACAATGAGCAGTTCTTC. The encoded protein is CASSLAWLRGRLAGAYNEQFF.

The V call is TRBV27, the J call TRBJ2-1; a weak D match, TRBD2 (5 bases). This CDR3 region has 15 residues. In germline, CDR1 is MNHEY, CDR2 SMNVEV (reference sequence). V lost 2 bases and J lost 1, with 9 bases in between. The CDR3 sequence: CASSLREWSYNEQFF. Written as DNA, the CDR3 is TGTGCCAGCAGTTTAAGGGAGTGGTCCTACAATGAGCAGTTCTTC.

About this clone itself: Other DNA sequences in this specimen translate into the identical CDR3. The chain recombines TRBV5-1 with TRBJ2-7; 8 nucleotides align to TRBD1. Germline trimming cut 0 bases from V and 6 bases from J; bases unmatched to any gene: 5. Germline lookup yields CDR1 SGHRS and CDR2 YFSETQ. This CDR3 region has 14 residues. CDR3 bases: TGCGCCAGCAGCTTGGGTACAGGGGGTCTCGAGCAGTACTTC. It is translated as CASSLGTGGLEQYF.

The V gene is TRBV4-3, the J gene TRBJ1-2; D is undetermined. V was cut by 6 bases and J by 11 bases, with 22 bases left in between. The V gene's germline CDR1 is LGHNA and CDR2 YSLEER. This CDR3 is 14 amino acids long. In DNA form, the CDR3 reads TGCGCCAGCAGTCCAAACTGGTCGCCCGGGTCTTACACCTTC. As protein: CASSPNWSPGSYTF.

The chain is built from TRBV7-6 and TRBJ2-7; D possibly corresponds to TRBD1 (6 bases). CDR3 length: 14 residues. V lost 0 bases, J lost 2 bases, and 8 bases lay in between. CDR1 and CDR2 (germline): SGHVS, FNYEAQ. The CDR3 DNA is TGTGCCAGCAGCTTAGCGAACAGGGCCTACGAGCAGTACTTC. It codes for CASSLANRAYEQYF.

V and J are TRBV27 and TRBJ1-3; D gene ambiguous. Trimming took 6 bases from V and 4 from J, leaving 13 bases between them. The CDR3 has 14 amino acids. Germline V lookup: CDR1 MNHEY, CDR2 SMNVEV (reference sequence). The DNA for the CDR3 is TGTGCCAGCAGCCAGAAACGTGCAGGAAACACCATATATTTT. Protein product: CASSQKRAGNTIYF.

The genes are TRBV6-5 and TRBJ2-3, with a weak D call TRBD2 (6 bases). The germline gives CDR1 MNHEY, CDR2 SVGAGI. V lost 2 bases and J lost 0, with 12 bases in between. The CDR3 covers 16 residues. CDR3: CASSYEGGTSTDTQYF. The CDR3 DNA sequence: TGTGCCAGCAGTTACGAAGGCGGGACTAGCACAGATACGCAGTATTTT.

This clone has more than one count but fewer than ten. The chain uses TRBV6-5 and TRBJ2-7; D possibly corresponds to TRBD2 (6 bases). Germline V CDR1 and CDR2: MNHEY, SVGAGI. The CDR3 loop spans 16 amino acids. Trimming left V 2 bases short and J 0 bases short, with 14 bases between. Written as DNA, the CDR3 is TGTGCCAGCAGTTACGGTCCTAGCGAGATCTCCTACGAGCAGTACTTC. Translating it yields CASSYGPSEISYEQYF.

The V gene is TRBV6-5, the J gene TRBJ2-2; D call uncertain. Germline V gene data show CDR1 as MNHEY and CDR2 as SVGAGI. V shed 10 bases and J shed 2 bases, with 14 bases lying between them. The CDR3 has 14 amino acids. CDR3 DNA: TGTGCCACCAAAGTAGAATTAAACACCGGGGAGCTGTTTTTT. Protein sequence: CATKVELNTGELFF.

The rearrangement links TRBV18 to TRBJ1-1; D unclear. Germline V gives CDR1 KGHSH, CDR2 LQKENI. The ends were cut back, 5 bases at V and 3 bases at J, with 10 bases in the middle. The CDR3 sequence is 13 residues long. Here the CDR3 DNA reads TGTGCCAGCTCAGAGACGCGGGACACTGAAGCTTTCTTT. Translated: CASSETRDTEAFF.

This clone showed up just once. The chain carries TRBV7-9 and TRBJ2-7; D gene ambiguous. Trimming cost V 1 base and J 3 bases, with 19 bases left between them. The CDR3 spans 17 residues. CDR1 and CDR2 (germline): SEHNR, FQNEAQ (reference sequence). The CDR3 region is CASSLVKSTAIGYEQYF. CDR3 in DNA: TGTGCCAGCAGCTTAGTAAAGAGTACCGCGATTGGCTACGAGCAGTACTTC.

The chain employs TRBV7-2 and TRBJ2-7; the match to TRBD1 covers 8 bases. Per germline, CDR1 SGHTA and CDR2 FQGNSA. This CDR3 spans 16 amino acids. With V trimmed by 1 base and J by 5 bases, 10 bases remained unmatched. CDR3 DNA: TGTGCCAGCAGCTTAGTTTCAACAGTGACAGGGGACGAGCAGTACTTC. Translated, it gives CASSLVSTVTGDEQYF. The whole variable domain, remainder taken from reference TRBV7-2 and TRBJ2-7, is GAGVSQSPSNKVTEKGKDVELRCDPISGHTALYWYRQSLGQGLEFLIYFQGNSAPDKSGLPSDRFSAERTGGSVSTLTIQRTQQEDSAVYLCASSLVSTVTGDEQYFGPGTRLTVT.

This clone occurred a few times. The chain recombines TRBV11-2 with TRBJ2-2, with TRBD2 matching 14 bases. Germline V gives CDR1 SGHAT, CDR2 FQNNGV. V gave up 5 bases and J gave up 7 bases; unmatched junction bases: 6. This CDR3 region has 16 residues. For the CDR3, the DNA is TGTGCCAGCAGCACGACGACTAGCGGGAGGGGCGGGGAGCTGTTTTTT. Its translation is CASSTTTSGRGGELFF.

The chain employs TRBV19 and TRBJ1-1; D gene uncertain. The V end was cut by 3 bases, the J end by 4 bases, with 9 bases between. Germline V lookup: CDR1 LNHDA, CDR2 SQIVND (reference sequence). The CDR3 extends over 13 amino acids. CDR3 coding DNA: TGTGCCAGTAGTATCTCAGCGTTCACTGAAGCTTTCTTT. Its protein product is CASSISAFTEAFF.

The CDR3 sequence is CASSYGDISYNEQFF. CDR3 bases: TGTGCCAGCAGCTACGGGGACATTTCCTACAATGAGCAGTTCTTC. The rearrangement uses TRBV5-6 and TRBJ2-1; TRBD1 might be the D (6 bases). The CDR3 has 15 amino acids. Germline V lookup: CDR1 SGHDT, CDR2 YYEEEE. V was clipped by 3 bases and J by 1 base, with 11 bases between them.